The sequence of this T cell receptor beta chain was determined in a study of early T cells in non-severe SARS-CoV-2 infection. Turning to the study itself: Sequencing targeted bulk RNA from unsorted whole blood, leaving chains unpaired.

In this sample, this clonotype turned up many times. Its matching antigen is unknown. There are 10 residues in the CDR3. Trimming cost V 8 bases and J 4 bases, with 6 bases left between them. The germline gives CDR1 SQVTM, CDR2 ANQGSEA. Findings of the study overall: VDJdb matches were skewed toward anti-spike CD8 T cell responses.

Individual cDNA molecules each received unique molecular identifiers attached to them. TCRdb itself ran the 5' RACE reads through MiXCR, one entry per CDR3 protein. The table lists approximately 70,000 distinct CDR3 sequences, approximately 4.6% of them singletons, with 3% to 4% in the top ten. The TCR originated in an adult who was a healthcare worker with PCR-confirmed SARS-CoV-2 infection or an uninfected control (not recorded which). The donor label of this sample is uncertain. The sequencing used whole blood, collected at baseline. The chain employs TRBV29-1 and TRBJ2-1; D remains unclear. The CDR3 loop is CSTYYNEQFF. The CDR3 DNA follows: TGCAGCACTTATTACAATGAGCAGTTCTTC.